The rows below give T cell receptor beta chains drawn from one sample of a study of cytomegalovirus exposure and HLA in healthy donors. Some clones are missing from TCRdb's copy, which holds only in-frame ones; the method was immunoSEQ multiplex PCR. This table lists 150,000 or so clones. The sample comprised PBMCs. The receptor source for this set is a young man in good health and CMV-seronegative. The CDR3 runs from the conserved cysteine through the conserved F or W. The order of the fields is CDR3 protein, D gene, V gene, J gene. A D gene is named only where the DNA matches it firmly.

CASSEYRSGGTDTQYF,.,TRBV25-1,TRBJ2-3
CASSQDSWRQETQYF,.,TRBV4-3,TRBJ2-5
CASSREGNQPQHF,.,TRBV5-4,TRBJ1-5
CATSGRGAYEQYF,TRBD2,TRBV19,TRBJ2-7
CASSPEAAGNTIYF,.,TRBV18,TRBJ1-3
CAWSGRGRANSPLHF,.,TRBV30,TRBJ1-6
CASNRDRDGGGPGELFF,TRBD1,TRBV19,TRBJ2-2
CASRRPGRITDTQYF,TRBD2,TRBV2,TRBJ2-3
CASSRISGGDNEQFF,TRBD2,TRBV7-3,TRBJ2-1
CASSGLDFTGELFF,.,TRBV28,TRBJ2-2
CATSRDSGIRQETQYF,.,TRBV15,TRBJ2-5
CAWSVGQGSNEKLFF,.,TRBV30,TRBJ1-4
CASRLHRQGFNEQFF,TRBD1,TRBV7-8,TRBJ2-1
CATSITTSGVHHEQYF,TRBD2,TRBV15,TRBJ2-7
CASSLESGVGQETQYF,.,TRBV7-2,TRBJ2-5
CASSTSHGALGNEQFF,.,TRBV19,TRBJ2-1
CASSYAFGRNTEAFF,.,TRBV6-5,TRBJ1-1
CASSSGLRDRTGELFF,.,TRBV28,TRBJ2-2
CASSKGDRANYGYTF,.,TRBV21-1,TRBJ1-2
CASSPKLRDKASYEQYF,.,TRBV7-9,TRBJ2-7
CASSFVAAGANVLTF,.,TRBV5-1,TRBJ2-6
CASSQAGYGYTF,.,TRBV6-5,TRBJ1-2
CASSSPGFGNTEAFF,.,TRBV7-9,TRBJ1-1
CASSSVRLAGELFF,.,TRBV6-1,TRBJ2-2
CASIARAGGNTIYF,.,TRBV7-9,TRBJ1-3
CASSESYEQYF,.,TRBV5-1,TRBJ2-7
CAIRPGVTNTEAFF,.,TRBV10-3,TRBJ1-1
CASSLGSGTNTGELFF,.,TRBV5-1,TRBJ2-2
CASSLEGGAGNIQYF,.,TRBV7-9,TRBJ2-4
CASSLGGPYNEQFF,.,TRBV7-9,TRBJ2-1
CASRPQGLLNYGYTF,.,TRBV5-1,TRBJ1-2
CASSLSKGDEQYF,.,TRBV7-3,TRBJ2-7
CSVDVGGQGKPGPQHF,TRBD1,TRBV29-1,TRBJ1-5
CASSLTGPGELFF,.,TRBV5-4,TRBJ2-2
CASSLQKDSRYSNQPQHF,.,TRBV7-8,TRBJ1-5
CSVGRLNTEAFF,.,TRBV29-1,TRBJ1-1
CASRGIRGMSYNEQFF,.,TRBV19,TRBJ2-1
CASSVGKRTDTQYF,.,TRBV9,TRBJ2-3
CARNGRQGALSGEQYF,TRBD1,TRBV2,TRBJ2-7
CASSYFGGNEKLFF,.,TRBV6-5,TRBJ1-4
CASSFTRATNEKLFF,.,TRBV7-3,TRBJ1-4
CASSPGAGGRGYTF,.,TRBV5-6,TRBJ1-2
CASSSSSSGNYNSPLHF,.,TRBV5-6,TRBJ1-6
CASSTYRGPNYGYTF,TRBD1,TRBV11-2,TRBJ1-2
CASSQRTASTDTQYF,.,TRBV4-2,TRBJ2-3
CASSTGAREQYF,TRBD1,TRBV27,TRBJ2-7
CASSRLGLAGGPTQYF,TRBD2,TRBV7-2,TRBJ2-3
CASSSTENTEAFF,.,TRBV7-7,TRBJ1-1
CASRGADYGYTF,.,TRBV25-1,TRBJ1-2
CASSLEGGRETQYF,TRBD2,TRBV7-9,TRBJ2-5
CASSPQGLVLGNTIYF,.,TRBV7-9,TRBJ1-3
CARRITGDNEKLFF,TRBD1,TRBV5-3,TRBJ1-4
CACQGRDRGYNTEAFF,TRBD1,TRBV30,TRBJ1-1